This entry lists 12 T cell receptor beta chains sequenced from one sample in a study of beta chain features in type 1 diabetes (dated by TCRdb to the late 2010s). Study-wide findings and limitations: Type 1 diabetes patients showed a moderate but significant shortening of TCRB CDR3 length in all four CD4+ subsets.

The library was generated by the immunoSEQ multiplex PCR assay. The entire amount of isolated RNA was reverse transcribed using the High Capacity cDNA Reverse Transcription Kit, so the sequenced TCRB transcripts were expressed ones. Drawn from immuneACCESS, this table holds only the in-frame rearrangements with V and J called that TCRdb kept. Clones are partly lost; checked studies trace under half to an unresolved V gene and leave the rest unexplained. This sample gives about 300,000 clones in total; roughly 14% of them show up just once. The ten largest clonotypes hold about 0.016% of the sample. These TCRs are of unknown antigen specificity. Sequences were obtained from naive CD4+ T cells from blood. The cell subset or site label on this specimen signifies: true naive CD4+ T cells. The source is a woman younger than 30 with type 1 diabetes.

This clone has more than one count but fewer than ten. V is TRBV9 and J is TRBJ2-7; D remains unclear. The germline gives CDR1 SGDLS, CDR2 YYNGEE. This CDR3 region has 13 residues. The V gene lost 4 bases and the J gene lost 6 bases, with 14 bases spanning the gap. DNA for the CDR3: TGTGCCAGCAGCCCCCCGGGTTTACCCGAGCAGTACTTC. This gives the protein CASSPPGLPEQYF. The full variable domain, its missing parts supplied by reference TRBV9 and TRBJ2-7, is DSGVTQTPKHLITATGQRVTLRCSPRSGDLSVYWYQQSLDQGLQFLIQYYNGEERAKGNILERFSAQQFPDLHSELNLSSLELGDSALYFCASSPPGLPEQYFGPGTRLTVT.

This sequence joins TRBV13 and TRBJ2-1; TRBD2 matches 7 bases. With V trimmed by 5 bases and J by 4 bases, 20 bases remained unmatched. CDR1 is PRHDT and CDR2 is FYEKMQ in the germline V gene (reference sequence). The CDR3 spans 19 residues. The CDR3 sequence is CASSLVEVVGREWYNEQFF. CDR3 DNA sequence: TGTGCCAGCAGCCTCGTCGAGGTAGTGGGGCGGGAGTGGTACAATGAGCAGTTCTTC. The full variable domain, with the rest looked up from reference TRBV13 and TRBJ2-1, is AAGVIQSPRHLIKEKRETATLKCYPIPRHDTVYWYQQGPGQDPQFLISFYEKMQSDKGSIPDRFSAQQFSDYHSELNMSSLELGDSALYFCASSLVEVVGREWYNEQFFGPGTRLTVL.

This clone came up a few times. This chain uses TRBV7-2 with TRBJ2-7; D not certain. CDR1 is SGHTA, CDR2 FQGNSA, per germline. V lost 5 bases, J lost 3 bases, and 5 bases lay in between. CDR3 size: 11 residues. In DNA, the CDR3 is TGTGCCAGCAGCCGACTCTACGAGCAGTACTTC. It is translated as CASSRLYEQYF.

Of note for this clone: Other DNA sequences in the same sample also yield this CDR3. The J gene is TRBJ2-3, the V gene TRBV5-4; D might be TRBD1 (5 bases). CDR1 is SGHNT and CDR2 is YYREEE in the germline V gene (reference sequence). The CDR3 loop spans 14 amino acids. V lost 0 bases and J 2 bases, leaving 7 bases between the germline ends. CDR3 loop: CASSLVGATDTQYF. The CDR3, as DNA: TGTGCCAGCAGCTTGGTAGGGGCCACAGATACGCAGTATTTT.

Only a few counts were recorded for this clone. V usage is TRBV30 and J usage is TRBJ1-1; D gene uncertain. This CDR3 has 12 residues. V shed 0 bases and J shed 11 bases, with 13 bases lying between them. CDR1 GTSNPN and CDR2 SVGIG come from the germline V gene (reference sequence). This CDR3 reads CAWSVMRGNAFF. As DNA, the CDR3 is TGTGCCTGGAGTGTAATGCGGGGTAACGCTTTCTTT.

This clone occurred a few times. The chain is built from TRBV9 and TRBJ2-2, with D possibly being TRBD2 (5 bases). The CDR3 length is 18 residues. CDR1 and CDR2 from the germline V gene are SGDLS and YYNGEE. V dropped 0 bases and J dropped 0 bases, with 15 bases sitting between them. CDR3 residues: CASSVGEKRSANTGELFF. The DNA for the CDR3 is TGTGCCAGCAGCGTAGGGGAGAAGCGGAGTGCGAACACCGGGGAGCTGTTTTTT. The full variable domain, its missing parts supplied by reference TRBV9 and TRBJ2-2, is DSGVTQTPKHLITATGQRVTLRCSPRSGDLSVYWYQQSLDQGLQFLIQYYNGEERAKGNILERFSAQQFPDLHSELNLSSLELGDSALYFCASSVGEKRSANTGELFFGEGSRLTVL.

This clone was detected only a few times. The chain uses TRBV27 and TRBJ2-7; TRBD1 agrees at 9 bases. The CDR3 is 16 amino acids. Germline V gives CDR1 MNHEY, CDR2 SMNVEV (reference sequence). With 9 bases clipped from V and 1 base from J, the junction kept 13 bases outside the gene matches. DNA for the CDR3: TGTGCCAGGAGCCTACAGGGGGCAGAGGAGTCCTACGAGCAGTACGTC. This sequence encodes CARSLQGAEESYEQYV.

This chain connects TRBV2 to TRBJ2-1; 8 nucleotides match TRBD2. Losses at the gene ends were 0 bases for V and 1 base for J; bases not matched to a gene: 5. CDR3 length equals 17 residues. Germline-derived CDR1 and CDR2 are SNHLY and FYNNEI. This CDR3 reads CASSEAGAGGSYNEQFF. The CDR3, as DNA: TGTGCCAGCAGTGAAGCGGGGGCGGGAGGATCCTACAATGAGCAGTTCTTC.

The count of this clone is one. V gene TRBV11-3 combines with J gene TRBJ2-2; TRBD1 agrees at 7 bases. Germline trimming cut 8 bases from V and 6 bases from J; bases unmatched to any gene: 3. CDR1 is SGHNT and CDR2 is YENEEA in the germline V gene. This CDR3 spans 12 amino acids. CDR3 in amino acids: CASGTGAGELFF. CDR3 DNA sequence: TGTGCCAGCGGCACAGGGGCCGGGGAGCTGTTTTTT.

CDR3 amino acids: CASSLVAAIYNEQFF. The CDR3 DNA follows: TGCGCCAGCAGCTTGGTAGCGGCTATCTACAATGAGCAGTTCTTC. The chain has TRBV5-1 and TRBJ2-1; tentatively, D is TRBD2 (6 bases). The CDR3 sequence is 15 residues long. Germline V gene lookup returns CDR1 SGHRS and CDR2 YFSETQ. V was trimmed by 0 bases and J by 3 bases, leaving 10 bases between them.

This clone came up a few times. This chain connects TRBV5-4 to TRBJ2-3, with TRBD2 identical over 15 bases. The V gene's germline CDR1 is SGHNT and CDR2 YYREEE (reference sequence). V lost 5 bases to trimming and J lost 2 bases; unmatched junction nucleotides: 9. The CDR3 contains 18 residues. CDR3 protein: CASSDPGLAGGLTDTQYF. CDR3 in DNA: TGTGCCAGCAGTGACCCGGGACTAGCGGGAGGTCTCACAGATACGCAGTATTTT.

This clone was seen a few times. In the same sample, other DNA sequences code for this CDR3. V usage is TRBV5-1 and J usage is TRBJ2-1; weak D call: TRBD2 (5 bases). The CDR3 covers 13 residues. Germline CDR1 SGHRS, CDR2 YFSETQ. The V end lost 0 bases, the J end lost 4 bases, and 5 bases lay between the germline ends. DNA of the CDR3: TGCGCCAGCAGCTTGGGCGGGTACAATGAGCAGTTCTTC. This gives the protein CASSLGGYNEQFF.